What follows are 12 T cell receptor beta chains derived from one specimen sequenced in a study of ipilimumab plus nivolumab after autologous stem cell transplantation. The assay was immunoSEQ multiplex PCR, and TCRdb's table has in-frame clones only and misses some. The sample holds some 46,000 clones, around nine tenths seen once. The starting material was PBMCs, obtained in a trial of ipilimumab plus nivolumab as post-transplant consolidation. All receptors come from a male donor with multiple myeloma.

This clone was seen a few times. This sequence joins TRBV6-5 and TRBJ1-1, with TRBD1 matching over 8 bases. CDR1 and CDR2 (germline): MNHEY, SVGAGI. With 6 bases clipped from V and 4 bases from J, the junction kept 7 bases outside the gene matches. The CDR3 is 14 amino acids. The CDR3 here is CASSRVQGATEAFF. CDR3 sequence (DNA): TGTGCCAGCAGCCGCGTTCAGGGGGCCACTGAAGCTTTCTTT.

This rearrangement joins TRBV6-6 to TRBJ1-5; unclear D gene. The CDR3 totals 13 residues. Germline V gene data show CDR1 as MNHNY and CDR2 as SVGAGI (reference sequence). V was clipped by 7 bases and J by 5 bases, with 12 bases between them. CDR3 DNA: TGTGCCAGCACGTTACGTCGGGATCAGCCCCAGCATTTT. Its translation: CASTLRRDQPQHF.

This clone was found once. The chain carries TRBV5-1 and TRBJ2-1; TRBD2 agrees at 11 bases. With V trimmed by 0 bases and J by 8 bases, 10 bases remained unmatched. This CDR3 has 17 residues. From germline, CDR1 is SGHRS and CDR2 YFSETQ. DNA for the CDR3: TGCGCCAGCAGCTTGGCCACGGTAGCGGGGGGGTTTGATGAGCAGTTCTTC. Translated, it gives CASSLATVAGGFDEQFF.

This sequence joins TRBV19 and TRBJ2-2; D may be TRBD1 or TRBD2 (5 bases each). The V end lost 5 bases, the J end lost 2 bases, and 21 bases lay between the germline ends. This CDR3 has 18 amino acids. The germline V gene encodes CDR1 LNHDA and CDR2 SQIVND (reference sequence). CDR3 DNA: TGTGCCAGTAGTCCAAGGGACCACAACCCCGAAAACACCGGGGAGCTGTTTTTT. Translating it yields CASSPRDHNPENTGELFF.

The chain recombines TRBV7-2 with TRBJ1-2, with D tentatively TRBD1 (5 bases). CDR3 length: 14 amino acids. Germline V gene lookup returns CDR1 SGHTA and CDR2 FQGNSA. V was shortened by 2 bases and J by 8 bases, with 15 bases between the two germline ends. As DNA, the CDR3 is TGTGCCAGCAGCTTACCAACAGGACGAACGGGCTACACCTTC. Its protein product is CASSLPTGRTGYTF.

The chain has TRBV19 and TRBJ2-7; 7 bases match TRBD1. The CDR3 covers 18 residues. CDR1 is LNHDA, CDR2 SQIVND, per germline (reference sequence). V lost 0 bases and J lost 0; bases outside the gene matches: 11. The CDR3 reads CASSIEAPTGALSYEQYF. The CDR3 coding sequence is TGTGCCAGTAGTATAGAGGCCCCCACAGGGGCACTCTCCTACGAGCAGTACTTC.

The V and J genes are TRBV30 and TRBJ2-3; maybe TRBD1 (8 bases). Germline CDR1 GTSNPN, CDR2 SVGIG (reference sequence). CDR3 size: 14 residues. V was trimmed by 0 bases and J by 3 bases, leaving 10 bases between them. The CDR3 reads CAWSVQGGTDTQYF. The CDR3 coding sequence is TGTGCCTGGAGTGTACAGGGGGGGACAGATACGCAGTATTTT. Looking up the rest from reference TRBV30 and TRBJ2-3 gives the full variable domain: SQTIHQWPATLVQPVGSPLSLECTVEGTSNPNLYWYRQAAGRGLQLLFYSVGIGQISSEVPQNLSASRPQDRQFILSSKKLLLSDSGFYLCAWSVQGGTDTQYFGPGTRLTVL.

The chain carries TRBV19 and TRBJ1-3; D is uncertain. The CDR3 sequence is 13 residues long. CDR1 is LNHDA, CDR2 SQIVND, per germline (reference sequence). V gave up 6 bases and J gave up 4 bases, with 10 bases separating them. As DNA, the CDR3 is TGTGCCAGTAGACCTGTACCGGGAAACACCATATATTTT. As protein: CASRPVPGNTIYF. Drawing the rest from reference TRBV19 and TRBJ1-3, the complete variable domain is DGGITQSPKYLFRKEGQNVTLSCEQNLNHDAMYWYRQDPGQGLRLIYYSQIVNDFQKGDIAEGYSVSREKKESFPLTVTSAQKNPTAFYLCASRPVPGNTIYFGEGSWLTVV.

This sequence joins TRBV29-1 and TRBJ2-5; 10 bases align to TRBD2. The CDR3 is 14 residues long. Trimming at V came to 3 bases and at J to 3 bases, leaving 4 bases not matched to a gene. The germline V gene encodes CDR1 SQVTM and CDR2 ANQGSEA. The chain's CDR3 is CSVDPAGGEETQYF. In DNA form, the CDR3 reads TGCAGCGTTGATCCAGCGGGGGGGGAAGAGACCCAGTACTTC.

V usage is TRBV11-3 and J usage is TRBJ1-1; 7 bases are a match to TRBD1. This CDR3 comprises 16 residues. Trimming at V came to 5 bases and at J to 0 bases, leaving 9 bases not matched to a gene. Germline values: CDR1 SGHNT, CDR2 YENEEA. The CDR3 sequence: CASSKGAGTMNTEAFF. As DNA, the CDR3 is TGTGCCAGCAGCAAGGGGGCCGGTACGATGAACACTGAAGCTTTCTTT.

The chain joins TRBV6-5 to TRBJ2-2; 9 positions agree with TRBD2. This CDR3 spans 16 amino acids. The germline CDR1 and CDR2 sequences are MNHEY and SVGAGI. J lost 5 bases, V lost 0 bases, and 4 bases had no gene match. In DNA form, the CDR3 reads TGTGCCAGCAGTTACTCAGGCGGGAGGGGGACCGGGGAGCTGTTTTTT. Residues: CASSYSGGRGTGELFF.

The chain's CDR3 is CASSDLGGNSPLHF. The CDR3 coding sequence is TGTGCCAGCAGTGATTTGGGGGGGAATTCACCCCTCCACTTT. V is TRBV2 and J is TRBJ1-6, with D possibly matching TRBD1 (5 bases). The germline V gene has CDR1 SNHLY and CDR2 FYNNEI. V was trimmed by 3 bases and J by 7 bases, leaving 10 bases between them. The CDR3 has 14 residues.